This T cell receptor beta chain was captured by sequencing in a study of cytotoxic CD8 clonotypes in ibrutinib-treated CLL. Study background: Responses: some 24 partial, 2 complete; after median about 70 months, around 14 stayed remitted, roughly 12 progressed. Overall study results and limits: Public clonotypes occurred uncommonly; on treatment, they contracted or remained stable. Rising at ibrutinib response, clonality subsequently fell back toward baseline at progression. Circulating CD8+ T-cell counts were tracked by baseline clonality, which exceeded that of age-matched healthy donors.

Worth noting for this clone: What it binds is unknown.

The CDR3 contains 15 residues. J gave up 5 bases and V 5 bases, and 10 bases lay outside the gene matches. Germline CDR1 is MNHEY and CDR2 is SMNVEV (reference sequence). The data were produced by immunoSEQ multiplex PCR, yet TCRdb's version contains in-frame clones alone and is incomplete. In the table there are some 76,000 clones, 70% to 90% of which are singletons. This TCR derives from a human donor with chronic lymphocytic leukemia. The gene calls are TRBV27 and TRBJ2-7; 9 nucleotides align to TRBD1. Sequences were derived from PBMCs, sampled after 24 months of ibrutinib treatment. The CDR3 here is CASSIPGTGRHEQYF. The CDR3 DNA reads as TGTGCCAGCAGTATCCCGGGGACAGGGCGCCACGAGCAGTACTTC.